This TCR beta chain was identified during a study of blood T cell repertoires in COVID-19. Germline CDR1 is SGHRS and CDR2 is YFSETQ. The CDR3 length is 14 residues. V lost 4 bases, J lost 0 bases, and 10 bases lay in between. Enrolled during active infection, Seattle patients were then followed longitudinally. Produced via immunoSEQ multiplex PCR; TCRdb's table is partial and in-frame only. The sample lists 150,000 or so clones, about 80% occurring once. The chain has TRBV5-1 and TRBJ1-1; D is perhaps TRBD1 (6 bases). The receptor was derived from a woman aged 55-70 years with COVID-19, enrolled during active disease. The sequencing input was peripheral blood. The CDR3 is CASSPRQVNTEAFF. The CDR3 coding sequence is TGCGCCAGCAGCCCTCGACAGGTGAACACTGAAGCTTTCTTT.